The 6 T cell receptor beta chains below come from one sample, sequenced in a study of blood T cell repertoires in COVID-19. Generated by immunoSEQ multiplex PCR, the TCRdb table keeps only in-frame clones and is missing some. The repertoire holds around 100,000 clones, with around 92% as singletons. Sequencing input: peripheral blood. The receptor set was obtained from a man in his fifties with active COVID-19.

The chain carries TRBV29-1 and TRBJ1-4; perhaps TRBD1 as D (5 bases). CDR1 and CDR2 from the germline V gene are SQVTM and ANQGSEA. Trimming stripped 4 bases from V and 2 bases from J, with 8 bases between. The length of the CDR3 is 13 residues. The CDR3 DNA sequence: TGCAGCGTTGGATCAGGGACTAATGAAAAACTGTTTTTT. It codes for CSVGSGTNEKLFF.

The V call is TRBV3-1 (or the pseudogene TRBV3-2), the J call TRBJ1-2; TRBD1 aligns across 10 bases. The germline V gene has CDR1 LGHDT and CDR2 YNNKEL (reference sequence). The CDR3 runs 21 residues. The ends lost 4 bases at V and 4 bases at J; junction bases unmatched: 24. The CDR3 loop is CASSRLPISRRAGQGIYGYTF. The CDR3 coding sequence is TGTGCCAGCAGCCGATTACCCATCTCAAGACGAGCGGGACAGGGGATCTATGGCTACACCTTC.

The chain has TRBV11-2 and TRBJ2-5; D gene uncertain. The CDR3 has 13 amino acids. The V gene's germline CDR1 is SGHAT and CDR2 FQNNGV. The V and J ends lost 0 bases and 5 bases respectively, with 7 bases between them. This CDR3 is CASSLDPLETQYF. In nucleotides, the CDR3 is TGTGCCAGCAGCTTAGACCCCCTGGAGACCCAGTACTTC.

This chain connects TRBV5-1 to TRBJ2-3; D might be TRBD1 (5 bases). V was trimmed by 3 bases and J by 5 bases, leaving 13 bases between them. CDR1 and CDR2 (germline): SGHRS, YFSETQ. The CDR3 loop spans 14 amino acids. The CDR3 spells CASSSHQGKDTQYF. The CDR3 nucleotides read TGCGCCAGCAGCTCGCACCAGGGCAAAGATACGCAGTATTTT.

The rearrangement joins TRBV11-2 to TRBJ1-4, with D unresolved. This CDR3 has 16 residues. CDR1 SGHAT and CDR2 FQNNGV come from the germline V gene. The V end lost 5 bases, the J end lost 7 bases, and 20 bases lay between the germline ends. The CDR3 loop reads CASSPLRGLTSEKLFF. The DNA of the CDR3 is TGTGCCAGCAGCCCCCTCCGGGGTTTAACGAGTGAAAAACTGTTTTTT.

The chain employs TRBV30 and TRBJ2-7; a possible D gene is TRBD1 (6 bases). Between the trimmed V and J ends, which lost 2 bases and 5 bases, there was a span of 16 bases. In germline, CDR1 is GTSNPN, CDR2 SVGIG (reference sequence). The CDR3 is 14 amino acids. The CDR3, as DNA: TGTGCCTGGAGTTCTTGGGGCAGGGGCGACGAGCAGTACTTC. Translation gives CAWSSWGRGDEQYF.